This T cell receptor (beta chain) was identified during a study of CD8 T cells in Susac syndrome. Whole-study findings and limits: Individuals included in the TCR sequencing and HLA analysis were acknowledged by the study to be relatively few in number.

Germline-derived CDR1 and CDR2 are SGHRS and YFSETQ. Deletions cut 4 bases from V and 2 bases from J, with 16 bases between. CDR3 size: 15 residues. RNA was extracted with the RNeasy kit, and a quantity of roughly 0.45 to 1 ug was reverse transcribed using random hexamers. The amplification used immunoSEQ multiplex PCR on TCR beta CDR3; it spanned 54 Vbeta and 13 Jbeta. TCRdb analysed the immunoSEQ multiplex PCR reads with MiXCR anew, one entry per CDR3 protein. The sample yields approximately 150,000 distinct CDR3 sequences, about 91% seen once. CD8+ and CD4+ T cells circulating in blood were sequenced for TCR beta. Negative isolation yielded CD4+ and CD8+ T cells, and FACS enriched TEMRA cells. To note about this clonotype: Its target is unknown.

V gene TRBV5-1 combines with J gene TRBJ2-7, with D possibly matching TRBD1 (6 bases). Sequencing was performed on CD4+ T cells from PBMCs. This TCR came from a human donor in good health. The CDR3 spells CASSQGHNLPYEQYF. The CDR3 DNA sequence: TGCGCCAGCAGCCAGGGACATAACCTCCCCTACGAGCAGTACTTC.